The 27 T cell receptor beta chains in this list originate from one sample, sequenced in a study of T cells in Graves' hyperthyroidism and ophthalmopathy. Template material for amplifying TCR beta CDR3 regions consisted of RNA transcripts. First-round RT-PCR targeting the TCR CDR3 was performed with the HTBI primer set. TCRdb re-called the multiplex PCR reads through MiXCR, storing one row per CDR3 protein. The sample carries 200,000 to 250,000 distinct CDR3 sequences, about a sixth recorded once. Sequenced: blood. These receptors all come from a woman aged 18-29 years with Graves' ophthalmopathy.

This clonotype was picked up many times. V usage is TRBV3-1 and J usage is TRBJ1-1; 7 bases are shared with TRBD1. The CDR3 runs 14 residues. The V and J ends lost 3 bases and 7 bases, in that order; junction bases with no gene match: 8. Germline values: CDR1 LGHDT, CDR2 YNNKEL (reference sequence). CDR3 region: CASSQLGGRDEAFF. DNA for the CDR3: TGTGCCAGCAGCCAGCTAGGGGGCAGAGATGAAGCTTTCTTT.

This clonotype was observed at least ten times. The CDR3 DNA reads TGTGCCAGCAGCTTAGTAGCTCGACGCGGGATGAACACTGAAGCTTTCTTT. This translates into CASSLVARRGMNTEAFF. This rearrangement joins TRBV7-2 to TRBJ1-1; D not resolved. Trimming shortened V by 1 base and J by 0 bases, and 15 bases separated the two germline ends. Germline V gene data show CDR1 as SGHTA and CDR2 as FQGNSA. The CDR3 consists of 17 residues.

This clonotype turned up a few times. This sequence joins TRBV5-1 and TRBJ2-7, with D perhaps matching TRBD1 (6 bases). Trimming pared 3 bases from V and 1 base from J, leaving 11 bases between. CDR1 is SGHRS, CDR2 YFSETQ, per germline. The CDR3 totals 14 residues. As DNA, the CDR3 is TGCGCCAGCAGCTGGGACACCTTATCCTACGAGCAGTACTTC. Amino acids: CASSWDTLSYEQYF. Full variable domain (remainder filled in from reference TRBV5-1 and TRBJ2-7): KAGVTQTPRYLIKTRGQQVTLSCSPISGHRSVSWYQQTPGQGLQFLFEYFSETQRNKGNFPGRFSGRQFSNSRSEMNVSTLELGDSALYLCASSWDTLSYEQYFGPGTRLTVT.

On this clonotype: Just one base apart from a much larger clone, this may be a read error. The CDR3 DNA reads as TGTGCCAGCAGGAGAGGAGGCTATGGCTACACCTTC. This translates into CASRRGGYGYTF. The rearrangement links TRBV12-3 or TRBV12-4 to TRBJ1-2; D remains unclear. CDR3 length: 12 residues. Trimming took off 6 bases at V and 4 bases at J, with 9 bases between the two ends.

Comment on this clonotype: Being one base from a much bigger clone, this may be a read error. The chain is built from TRBV10-3 and TRBJ2-1; TRBD2 agrees at 11 bases. The CDR3 has 13 amino acids. Germline loops: CDR1 ENHRY, CDR2 SYGVKD. The CDR3 DNA reads TGTGCCACCAGTAGCGGGAGGGGGGATGAGCAGTTCTTC. It codes for CATSSGRGDEQFF.

This rearrangement joins TRBV6-1 to TRBJ2-5, with 9 bases identical to TRBD2. The CDR3 is 13 residues long. Germline V CDR1 and CDR2: MNHNS, SASEGT. Trimming at V came to 8 bases and at J to 4 bases, leaving 5 bases not matched to a gene. The CDR3 spells CASCQREVETQYF. The DNA of the CDR3 is TGTGCCAGCTGCCAGCGGGAGGTAGAGACCCAGTACTTC.

Ten or more counts support this clonotype. V usage is TRBV6-1 and J usage is TRBJ1-1, with 8 bases matching TRBD1. V lost 6 bases and J lost 1; bases outside the gene matches: 10. Germline V lookup: CDR1 MNHNS, CDR2 SASEGT. This CDR3 has 16 residues. The CDR3 DNA reads as TGTGCCAGCAGACTAGGACAGGGACGAGGGAACACTGAAGCTTTCTTT. Amino acid sequence: CASRLGQGRGNTEAFF.

With respect to this clonotype: A much more abundant neighbour one base away suggests this may be a read error. The chain couples TRBV6-1 to TRBJ2-2; maybe TRBD2 (5 bases). The CDR3 contains 15 residues. CDR1 is MNHNS, CDR2 SASEGT, per germline. Here the CDR3 reads CASSVYPGSLGVLFF. In nucleotides, the CDR3 is TGTGCCAGCAGTGTATACCCGGGAAGTCTTGGGGTGCTGTTTTTT.

CDR3 bases: TGTGCCAGCAGTTATGGCGGGAGTCACCAAGAGACCCAGTACTTC. Protein sequence: CASSYGGSHQETQYF. J is TRBJ2-5 and V is TRBV6-2 or TRBV6-3; 7 positions match TRBD2. Per germline, CDR1 MNHEY and CDR2 SVGEGT. CDR3 size: 15 residues. The junction had 4 bases not matched to a gene; V was cut back by 3 bases and J by 0 bases.

This clonotype has at least ten counts. The chain is built from TRBV7-9 and TRBJ2-1; 9 nucleotides line up with TRBD1. The CDR3 spans 15 residues. The germline CDR1 and CDR2 sequences are SEHNR and FQNEAQ (reference sequence). J lost 4 bases, V lost 4 bases, and 5 bases had no gene match. CDR3 loop: CASSSGTGSYNEQFF. For the CDR3, the DNA is TGTGCCAGCAGCTCCGGGACAGGGTCTTACAATGAGCAGTTCTTC.

This clonotype occurred many times. The rearrangement links TRBV7-8 to TRBJ1-1; a possible D gene is TRBD1 (6 bases). Trimming removed 7 bases from V and 0 bases from J, with 21 bases in between. CDR1 and CDR2 (germline): SGHVS, FQNEAQ. CDR3 length: 17 residues. The CDR3 spells CASNVEQGPGMNTEAFF. CDR3 coding DNA: TGTGCCAGCAACGTGGAACAGGGCCCGGGAATGAACACTGAAGCTTTCTTT.

This clonotype was observed a handful of times. The chain has TRBV19 and TRBJ2-2, with TRBD2 matching 14 bases. The CDR3 runs 17 residues. Germline V gene sequence: CDR1 LNHDA, CDR2 SQIVND (reference sequence). The junction had 8 bases not matched to a gene; V was cut back by 7 bases and J by 4 bases. The CDR3 DNA reads as TGTGCCAGTACCCTTCCGGGACTAGCGGGAGTCACCGGGGAGCTGTTTTTT. It yields the protein CASTLPGLAGVTGELFF.

The J gene is TRBJ2-5, the V gene TRBV9, with D perhaps matching TRBD1 or TRBD2 (5 bases each). Germline V gives CDR1 SGDLS, CDR2 YYNGEE. The CDR3 sequence is 15 residues long. V lost 1 base, J lost 7 bases, and 17 bases lay in between. The CDR3 DNA is TGTGCCAGCAGCGTAATGGGGGACCCAGCTGGGACCCAGTACTTC. Translation gives CASSVMGDPAGTQYF.

This clonotype appeared many times. This sequence joins TRBV5-1 and TRBJ1-1; D uncertain. The V gene lost 5 bases and the J gene lost 1 base, with 6 bases spanning the gap. The CDR3 has 12 amino acids. Germline CDR1 SGHRS, CDR2 YFSETQ. CDR3 sequence reads: CASRETNTEAFF. DNA for the CDR3: TGCGCCAGCAGGGAGACGAACACTGAAGCTTTCTTT.

Ten or more counts support this clonotype. The chain recombines TRBV6-1 with TRBJ2-7; no clear D. The V end was cut by 10 bases, the J end by 1 base, with 14 bases between. Germline-derived CDR1 and CDR2 are MNHNS and SASEGT. The CDR3 length is 13 residues. In DNA form, the CDR3 reads TGTGCCACCTCCGTCCGTCGGTCCTACGAGCAGTACTTC. This translates into CATSVRRSYEQYF.

Ten or more counts support this clonotype. The V call is TRBV7-3, the J call TRBJ2-6; 7 bases align to TRBD1. CDR1 and CDR2 from the germline V gene are SGHTA and FQGTGA. There are 18 residues in the CDR3. With V trimmed by 1 base and J by 2 bases, 8 bases remained unmatched. The CDR3 DNA follows: TGTGCCAGCAGCTTAAATCCCGACACAGGGGCTGGGGCCAACGTCCTGACTTTC. Its protein product is CASSLNPDTGAGANVLTF.

This clonotype was counted many times. The genes are TRBV3-1 and TRBJ1-3, with D unclear. CDR1 is LGHDT and CDR2 is YNNKEL in the germline V gene (reference sequence). The CDR3 consists of 15 residues. V was shortened by 0 bases and J by 0 bases, with 6 bases between the two germline ends. As DNA, the CDR3 is TGTGCCAGCAGCCAAGATCCATACTCTGGAAACACCATATATTTT. Its protein is CASSQDPYSGNTIYF.

This clonotype was detected ten times or more. The genes are TRBV20-1 and TRBJ1-2; no reliable D call. Between the trimmed V and J ends, which lost 5 bases and 8 bases, there was a span of 9 bases. CDR1 and CDR2 (germline): DFQATT, SNEGSKA (reference sequence). This CDR3 spans 10 amino acids. The CDR3 DNA is TGCAGTGCTGAGCGGCAGGGCTACACCTTC. It encodes CSAERQGYTF.

The J gene is TRBJ1-6, the V gene TRBV20-1, with a tentative D call TRBD1 (5 bases). Germline lookup yields CDR1 DFQATT and CDR2 SNEGSKA (reference sequence). V shed 6 bases and J shed 7 bases, with 16 bases lying between them. This CDR3 has 14 amino acids. Here the CDR3 DNA reads TGCAGTGCATCGCTAGGGGCGAGGAATTCACCCCTCCACTTT. Protein sequence: CSASLGARNSPLHF.

The chain links TRBV20-1 to TRBJ1-2; tentatively, D is TRBD1 (5 bases). CDR3 length equals 14 residues. V lost 3 bases and J lost 1, with 12 bases in between. Per the germline V gene, CDR1 is DFQATT and CDR2 is SNEGSKA (reference sequence). For the CDR3, the DNA is TGCAGTGCTAGCCCGGGGCCCCATAACTATGGCTACACCTTC. Translated, it gives CSASPGPHNYGYTF.

This clonotype has ten or more counts. The chain combines TRBV5-8 with TRBJ2-5; 11 bases align to TRBD2. V shed 0 bases, J shed 4 bases, and the junction held 2 bases outside the gene matches. Germline V gene sequence: CDR1 SGHTS, CDR2 YDEGEE. The CDR3 is made up of 15 amino acids. The CDR3 reads CASSLGGLAGETQYF. The CDR3 DNA follows: TGTGCCAGCAGCTTGGGTGGACTAGCGGGAGAGACCCAGTACTTC.

In its sample, this clonotype was seen many times. The chain combines TRBV30 with TRBJ1-2; 7 bases are shared with TRBD1. The germline CDR1 and CDR2 sequences are GTSNPN and SVGIG (reference sequence). Trimming cost V 6 bases and J 7 bases; bases outside gene matches: 8. The CDR3 loop spans 12 amino acids. The CDR3 region has the DNA TGTGCCTGTAACCGGGACAGCAGTGGCTACACCTTC. This codes for CACNRDSSGYTF. Supplemented by reference TRBV30 and TRBJ1-2, the full variable domain reads SQTIHQWPATLVQPVGSPLSLECTVEGTSNPNLYWYRQAAGRGLQLLFYSVGIGQISSEVPQNLSASRPQDRQFILSSKKLLLSDSGFYLCACNRDSSGYTFGSGTRLTVV.

The sample holds many counts of this clonotype. This chain uses TRBV20-1 with TRBJ2-4, with TRBD1 identical over 7 bases. Trimming at V came to 7 bases and at J to 6 bases, leaving 3 bases not matched to a gene. The V gene's germline CDR1 is DFQATT and CDR2 SNEGSKA (reference sequence). The CDR3 length is 11 residues. DNA of the CDR3: TGCAGTGTATGGGACAGAAACATTCAGTACTTC. It encodes CSVWDRNIQYF.

Ten or more counts support this clonotype. The rearrangement uses TRBV12-3 or TRBV12-4 and TRBJ1-1, with TRBD1 as a possible D gene (5 bases). Trimming left V 5 bases short and J 8 bases short, with 18 bases between. The CDR3 totals 14 residues. The CDR3: CASSPPGGESEAFF. Here the CDR3 DNA reads TGTGCCAGCAGTCCCCCCGGGGGGGAATCCGAAGCTTTCTTT.

This clonotype was picked up many times. The V gene is TRBV30, the J gene TRBJ2-1; D is unresolved. This CDR3 comprises 14 residues. Germline V gives CDR1 GTSNPN, CDR2 SVGIG (reference sequence). V gave up 2 bases and J gave up 2 bases, with 10 bases separating them. The CDR3 reads CAWSPDLAYNEQFF. CDR3 bases: TGTGCCTGGAGTCCCGACCTCGCCTACAATGAGCAGTTCTTC. Full variable domain (remainder filled in from reference TRBV30 and TRBJ2-1): SQTIHQWPATLVQPVGSPLSLECTVEGTSNPNLYWYRQAAGRGLQLLFYSVGIGQISSEVPQNLSASRPQDRQFILSSKKLLLSDSGFYLCAWSPDLAYNEQFFGPGTRLTVL.

The J gene is TRBJ2-5, the V gene TRBV30; TRBD1 matches at 11 bases. V gave up 0 bases and J gave up 5 bases; unmatched junction bases: 5. Germline values: CDR1 GTSNPN, CDR2 SVGIG (reference sequence). This CDR3 is built from 15 residues. In nucleotides, the CDR3 is TGTGCCTGGAGTGTGAGGACAGGGGGCGTTGAGACCCAGTACTTC. This translates into CAWSVRTGGVETQYF.

The V gene is TRBV28, the J gene TRBJ2-3; 10 bases map to TRBD1. The CDR3 spans 17 residues. Trimming removed 4 bases from V and 0 bases from J; junction bases left unmatched: 7. Germline V CDR1 and CDR2: MDHEN, SYDVKM. In DNA form, the CDR3 reads TGTGCCAGCAGTTCTCTCGGGACAGGGGCAAGCACAGATACGCAGTATTTT. Translation gives CASSSLGTGASTDTQYF.